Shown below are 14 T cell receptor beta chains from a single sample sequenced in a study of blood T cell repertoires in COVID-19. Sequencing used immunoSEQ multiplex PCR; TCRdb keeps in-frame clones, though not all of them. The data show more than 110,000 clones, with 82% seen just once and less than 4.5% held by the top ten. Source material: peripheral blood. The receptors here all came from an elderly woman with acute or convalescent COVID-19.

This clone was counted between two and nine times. CDR3 bases: TGTGCCAGCAGCCAAGTACCGGGGGCAGGGGGACCTGGAAACACCATATATTTT. The encoded protein is CASSQVPGAGGPGNTIYF. The J gene is TRBJ1-3, the V gene TRBV3-1 (or the pseudogene TRBV3-2); the match to TRBD1 covers 7 bases. With 1 base clipped from V and 2 bases from J, the junction kept 11 bases outside the gene matches. Germline CDR1 reads LGHDT; CDR2 reads YNNKEL (reference sequence). CDR3 length: 18 amino acids.

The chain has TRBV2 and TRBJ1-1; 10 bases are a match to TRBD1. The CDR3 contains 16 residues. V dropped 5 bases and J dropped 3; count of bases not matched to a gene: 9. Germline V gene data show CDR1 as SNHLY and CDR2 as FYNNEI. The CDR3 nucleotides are TGTGCCAGCAGTAAGACGACAGGGGGCGCCTACACTGAAGCTTTCTTT. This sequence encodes CASSKTTGGAYTEAFF.

CDR3 sequence (DNA): TGTGCCAGTAGTATGCGGGCAGTAACTAATGAAAAACTGTTTTTT. Residues: CASSMRAVTNEKLFF. The chain carries TRBV19 and TRBJ1-4; D gene ambiguous. The CDR3 loop spans 15 amino acids. The V and J ends lost 3 bases and 1 base respectively, with 9 bases between them. CDR1 and CDR2 (germline): LNHDA, SQIVND (reference sequence). Filled out from reference TRBV19 and TRBJ1-4, the complete variable domain reads DGGITQSPKYLFRKEGQNVTLSCEQNLNHDAMYWYRQDPGQGLRLIYYSQIVNDFQKGDIAEGYSVSREKKESFPLTVTSAQKNPTAFYLCASSMRAVTNEKLFFGSGTQLSVL.

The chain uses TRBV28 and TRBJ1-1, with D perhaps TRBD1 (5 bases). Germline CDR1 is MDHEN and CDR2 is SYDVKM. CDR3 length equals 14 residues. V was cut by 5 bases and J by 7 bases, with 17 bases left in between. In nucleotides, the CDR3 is TGTGCCAGCAGTGCAGGGTACGGTCGGGTTGAAGCTTTCTTT. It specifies CASSAGYGRVEAFF. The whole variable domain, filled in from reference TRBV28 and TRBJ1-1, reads DVKVTQSSRYLVKRTGEKVFLECVQDMDHENMFWYRQDPGLGLRLIYFSYDVKMKEKGDIPEGYSVSREKKERFSLILESASTNQTSMYLCASSAGYGRVEAFFGQGTRLTVV.

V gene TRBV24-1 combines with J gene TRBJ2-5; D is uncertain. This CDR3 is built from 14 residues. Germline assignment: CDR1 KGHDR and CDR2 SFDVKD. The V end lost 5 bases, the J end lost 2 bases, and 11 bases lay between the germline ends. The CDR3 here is CATSASVGQETQYF. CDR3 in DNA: TGTGCCACCAGTGCCTCGGTCGGGCAAGAGACCCAGTACTTC.

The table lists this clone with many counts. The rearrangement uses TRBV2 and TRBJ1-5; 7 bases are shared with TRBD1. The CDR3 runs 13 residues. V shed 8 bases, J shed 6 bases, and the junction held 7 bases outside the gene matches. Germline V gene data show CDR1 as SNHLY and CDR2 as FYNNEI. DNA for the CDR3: TGTGCCAGCTACGCAGGGGGTGGTCAGCCCCAGCATTTT. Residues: CASYAGGGQPQHF.

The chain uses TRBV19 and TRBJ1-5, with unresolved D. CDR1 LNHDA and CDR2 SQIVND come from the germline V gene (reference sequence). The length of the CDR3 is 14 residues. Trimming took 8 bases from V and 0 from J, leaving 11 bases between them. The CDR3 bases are TGTGCCAGTGGCCCCCAAATTAGCAATCAGCCCCAGCATTTT. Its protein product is CASGPQISNQPQHF.

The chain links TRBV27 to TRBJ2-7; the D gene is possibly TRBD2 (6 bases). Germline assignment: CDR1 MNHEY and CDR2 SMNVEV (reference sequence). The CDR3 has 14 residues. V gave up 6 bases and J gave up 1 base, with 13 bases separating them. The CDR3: CASSRGYGSYEQYF. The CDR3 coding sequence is TGTGCCAGCAGCCGGGGGTATGGGTCCTACGAGCAGTACTTC.

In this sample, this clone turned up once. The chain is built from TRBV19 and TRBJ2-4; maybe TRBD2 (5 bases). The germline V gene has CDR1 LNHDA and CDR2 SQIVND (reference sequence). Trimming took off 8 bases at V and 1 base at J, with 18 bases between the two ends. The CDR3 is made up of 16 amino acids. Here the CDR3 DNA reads TGTGCCAGTTCCACCGGAGGTAGCGAGGCCAAAAACATTCAGTACTTC. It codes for CASSTGGSEAKNIQYF.

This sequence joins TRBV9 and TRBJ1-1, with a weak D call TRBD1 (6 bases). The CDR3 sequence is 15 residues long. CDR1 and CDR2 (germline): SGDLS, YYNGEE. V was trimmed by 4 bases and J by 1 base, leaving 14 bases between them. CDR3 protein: CASSPNRQANTEAFF. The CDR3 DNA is TGTGCCAGCAGCCCAAATCGACAGGCGAACACTGAAGCTTTCTTT. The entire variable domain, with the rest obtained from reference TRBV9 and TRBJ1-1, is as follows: DSGVTQTPKHLITATGQRVTLRCSPRSGDLSVYWYQQSLDQGLQFLIQYYNGEERAKGNILERFSAQQFPDLHSELNLSSLELGDSALYFCASSPNRQANTEAFFGQGTRLTVV.

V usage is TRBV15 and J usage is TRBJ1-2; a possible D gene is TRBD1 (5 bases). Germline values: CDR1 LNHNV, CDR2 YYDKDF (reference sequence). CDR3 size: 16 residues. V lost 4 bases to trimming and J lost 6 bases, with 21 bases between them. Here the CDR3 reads CATSKVFGGGPNGYTF. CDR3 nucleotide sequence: TGTGCCACCAGCAAGGTCTTTGGGGGAGGACCAAATGGCTACACCTTC.

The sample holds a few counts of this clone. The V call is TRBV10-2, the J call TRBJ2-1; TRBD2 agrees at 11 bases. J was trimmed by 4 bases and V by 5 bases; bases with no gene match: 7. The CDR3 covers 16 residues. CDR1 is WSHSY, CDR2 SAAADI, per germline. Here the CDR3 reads CASSTGLAEKYNEQFF. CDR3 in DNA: TGCGCCAGCAGTACGGGACTAGCGGAAAAGTACAATGAGCAGTTCTTC.

As DNA, the CDR3 is TGTGCCAGCAAGCCGGGACAGAGGCCTGAAAAACTGTTTTTT. Its protein product is CASKPGQRPEKLFF. The chain carries TRBV19 and TRBJ1-4; the match to TRBD1 covers 7 bases. Germline CDR1 and CDR2: LNHDA and SQIVND (reference sequence). The CDR3 contains 14 residues. J lost 7 bases, V lost 9 bases, and 11 bases had no gene match.

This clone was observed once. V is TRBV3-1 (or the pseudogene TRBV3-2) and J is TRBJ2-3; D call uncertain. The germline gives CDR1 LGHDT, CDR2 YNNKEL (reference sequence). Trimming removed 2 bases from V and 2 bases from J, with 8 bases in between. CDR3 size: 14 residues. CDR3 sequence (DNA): TGTGCCAGCAGCCAACGCGTTTTCACAGATACGCAGTATTTT. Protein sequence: CASSQRVFTDTQYF.